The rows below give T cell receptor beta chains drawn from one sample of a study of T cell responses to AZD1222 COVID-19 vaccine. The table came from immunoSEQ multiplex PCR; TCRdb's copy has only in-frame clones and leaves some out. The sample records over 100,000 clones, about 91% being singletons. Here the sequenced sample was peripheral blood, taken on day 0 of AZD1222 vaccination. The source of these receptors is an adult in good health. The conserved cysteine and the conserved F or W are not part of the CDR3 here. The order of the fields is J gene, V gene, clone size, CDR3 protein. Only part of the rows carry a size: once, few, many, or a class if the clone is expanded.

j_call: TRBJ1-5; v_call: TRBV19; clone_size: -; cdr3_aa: ASSQDRGNQPQH
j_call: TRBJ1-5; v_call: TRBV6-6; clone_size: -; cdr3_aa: ASSPSLGRGGVQPQH
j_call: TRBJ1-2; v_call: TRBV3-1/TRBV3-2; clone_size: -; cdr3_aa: ASSTGTGSYGYT
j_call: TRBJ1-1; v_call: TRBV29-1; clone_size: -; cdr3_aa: SVKYSTMNTEAF
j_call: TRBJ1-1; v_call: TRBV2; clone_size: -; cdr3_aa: ARGGLNTEAF
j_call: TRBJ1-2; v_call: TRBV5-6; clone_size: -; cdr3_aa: ASSFGGDRGRGFYGYT
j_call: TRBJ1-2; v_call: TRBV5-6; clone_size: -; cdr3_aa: ASSLNRVGYT
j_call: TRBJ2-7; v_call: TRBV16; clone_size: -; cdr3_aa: ASSQYGGSSYEQY
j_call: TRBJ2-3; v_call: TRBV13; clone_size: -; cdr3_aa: ASSSDPSSTDTQY
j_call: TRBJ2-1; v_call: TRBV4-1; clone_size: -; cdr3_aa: ASTLRTSYPNEQF
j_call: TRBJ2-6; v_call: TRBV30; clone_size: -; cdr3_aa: AWSVRQGLSGANVLT
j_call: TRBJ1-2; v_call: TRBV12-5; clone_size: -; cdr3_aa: ASGLPSTGTFYGYT
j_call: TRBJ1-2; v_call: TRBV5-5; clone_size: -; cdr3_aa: ASSLNPGKRWGYT
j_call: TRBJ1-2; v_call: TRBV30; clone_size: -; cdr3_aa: ACPGQGLFGYT
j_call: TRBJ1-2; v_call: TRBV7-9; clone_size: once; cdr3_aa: ASSFWDREDGYT
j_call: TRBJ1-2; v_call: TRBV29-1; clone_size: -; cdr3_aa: SAWRQGSYGYT
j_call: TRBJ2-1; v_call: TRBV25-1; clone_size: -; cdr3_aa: ASSGTGTSGNEQF
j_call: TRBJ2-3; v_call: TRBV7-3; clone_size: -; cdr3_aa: ASSSPGGPGDTQY
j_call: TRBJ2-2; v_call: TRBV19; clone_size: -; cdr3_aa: ASRRTDLAGSISGELF
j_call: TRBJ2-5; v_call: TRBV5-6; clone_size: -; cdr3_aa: ASSLYSGRSQETQY
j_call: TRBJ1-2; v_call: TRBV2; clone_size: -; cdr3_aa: ASSPDHNYGYT
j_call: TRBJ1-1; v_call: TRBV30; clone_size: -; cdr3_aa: AWSVWLGGNTEAF
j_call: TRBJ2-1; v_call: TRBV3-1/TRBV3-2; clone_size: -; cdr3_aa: ASNLRGGGNNEQF
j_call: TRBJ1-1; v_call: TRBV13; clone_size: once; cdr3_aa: ASSLTGGAMNTEAF
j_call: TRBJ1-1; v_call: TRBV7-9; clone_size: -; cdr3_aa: ASSLMGLLSTEAF
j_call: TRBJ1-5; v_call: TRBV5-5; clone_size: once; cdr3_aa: ASSYGQGDQPQH
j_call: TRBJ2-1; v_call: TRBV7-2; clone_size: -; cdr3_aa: ASSLVGAGGPYEQF
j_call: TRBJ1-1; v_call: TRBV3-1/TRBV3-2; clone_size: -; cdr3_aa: ASSQEDRTEGEAF
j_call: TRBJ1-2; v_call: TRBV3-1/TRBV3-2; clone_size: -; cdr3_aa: ASSGDSSYGYT
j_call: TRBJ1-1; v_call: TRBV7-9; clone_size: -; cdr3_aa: ASSPAVRAEAF
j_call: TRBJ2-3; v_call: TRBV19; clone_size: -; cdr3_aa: ASSRAGLAGGRDTQY
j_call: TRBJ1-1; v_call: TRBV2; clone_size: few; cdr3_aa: ASSERGAGGTEAF
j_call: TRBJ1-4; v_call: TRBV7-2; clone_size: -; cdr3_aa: ASSLARVREGEKLF
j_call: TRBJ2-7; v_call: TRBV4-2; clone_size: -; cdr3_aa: ASGTGLYEQY
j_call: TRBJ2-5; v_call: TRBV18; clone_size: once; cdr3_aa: ASSPALANLETQY
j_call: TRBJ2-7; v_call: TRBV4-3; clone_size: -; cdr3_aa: ASSQDLMGQGNEQY
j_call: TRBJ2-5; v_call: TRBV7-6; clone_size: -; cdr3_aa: ASSLGAGWQETQY
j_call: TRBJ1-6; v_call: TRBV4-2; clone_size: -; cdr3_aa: ASTSTGRYNSPLH
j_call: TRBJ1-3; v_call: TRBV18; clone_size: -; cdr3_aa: ASSPQEQGASGNTIY
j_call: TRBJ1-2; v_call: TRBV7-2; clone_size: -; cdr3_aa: ASREDRVGGYT
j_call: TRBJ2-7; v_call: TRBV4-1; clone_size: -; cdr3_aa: ASSKTTQGGYEQY
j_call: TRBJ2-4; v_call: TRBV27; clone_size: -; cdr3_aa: ASSSRTGGNIQY
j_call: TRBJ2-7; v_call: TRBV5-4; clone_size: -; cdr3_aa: ASSLDVYEQY
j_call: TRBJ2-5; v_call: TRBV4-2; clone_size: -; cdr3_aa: ASSLMPGQQETQY
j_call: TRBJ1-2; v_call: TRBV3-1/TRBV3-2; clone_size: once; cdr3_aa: ASSQGVSGYT
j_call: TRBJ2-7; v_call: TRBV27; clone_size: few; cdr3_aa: ASSQDYPSLRDEQY
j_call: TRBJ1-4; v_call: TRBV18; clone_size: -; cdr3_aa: ASSPPSVGGEKLF
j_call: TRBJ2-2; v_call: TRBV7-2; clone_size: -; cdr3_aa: ASSFGLAANTGELF
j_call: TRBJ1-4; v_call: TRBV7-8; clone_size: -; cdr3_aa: ASSASGTANEKLF
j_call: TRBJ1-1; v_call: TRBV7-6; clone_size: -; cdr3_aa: ASSLGEGLNTEAF
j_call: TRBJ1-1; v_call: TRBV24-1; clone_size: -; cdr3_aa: ATPTYQQAPDTEAF
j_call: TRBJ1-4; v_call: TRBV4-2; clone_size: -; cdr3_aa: ASSQVGQQHEKLF
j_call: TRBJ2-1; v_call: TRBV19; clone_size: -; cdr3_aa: ASSMPRGPNNEQF
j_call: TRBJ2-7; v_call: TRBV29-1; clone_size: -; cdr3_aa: SVGGQGAKQY
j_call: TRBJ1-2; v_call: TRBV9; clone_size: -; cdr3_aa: ASTSDGGIYGYT